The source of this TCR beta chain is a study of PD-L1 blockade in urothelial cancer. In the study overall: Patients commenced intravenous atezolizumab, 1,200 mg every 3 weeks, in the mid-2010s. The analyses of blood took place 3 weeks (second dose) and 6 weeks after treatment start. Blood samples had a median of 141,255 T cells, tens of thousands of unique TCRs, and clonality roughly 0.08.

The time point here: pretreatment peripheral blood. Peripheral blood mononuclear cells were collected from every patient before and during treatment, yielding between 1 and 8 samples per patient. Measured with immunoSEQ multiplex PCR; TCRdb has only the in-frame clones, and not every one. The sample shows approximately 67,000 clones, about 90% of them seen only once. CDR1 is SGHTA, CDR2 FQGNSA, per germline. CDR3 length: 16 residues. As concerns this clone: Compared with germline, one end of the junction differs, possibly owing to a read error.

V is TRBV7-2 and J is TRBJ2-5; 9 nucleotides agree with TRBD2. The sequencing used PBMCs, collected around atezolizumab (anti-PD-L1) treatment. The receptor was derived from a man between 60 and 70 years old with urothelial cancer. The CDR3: CASSLGNSGGQGTQYF. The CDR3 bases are TGTGCCAGCAGCTTGGGAAATAGCGGGGGACAAGGGACCCAGTACTTC.